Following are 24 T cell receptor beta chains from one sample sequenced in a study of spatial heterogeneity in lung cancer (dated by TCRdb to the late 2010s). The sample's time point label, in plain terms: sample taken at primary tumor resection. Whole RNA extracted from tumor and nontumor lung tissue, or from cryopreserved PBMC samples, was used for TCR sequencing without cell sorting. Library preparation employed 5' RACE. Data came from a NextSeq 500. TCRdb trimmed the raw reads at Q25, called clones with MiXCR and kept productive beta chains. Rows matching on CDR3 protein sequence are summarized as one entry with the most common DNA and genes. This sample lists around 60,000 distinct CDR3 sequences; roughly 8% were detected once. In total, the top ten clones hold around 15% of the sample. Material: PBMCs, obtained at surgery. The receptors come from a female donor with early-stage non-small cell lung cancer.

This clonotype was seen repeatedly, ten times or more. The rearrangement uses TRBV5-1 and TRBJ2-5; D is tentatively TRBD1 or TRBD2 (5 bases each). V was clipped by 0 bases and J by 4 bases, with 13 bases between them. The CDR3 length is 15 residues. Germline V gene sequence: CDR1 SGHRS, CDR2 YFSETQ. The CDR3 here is CASSLDGADRETQYF. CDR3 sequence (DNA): TGCGCCAGCAGCTTGGACGGGGCCGATAGAGAGACCCAGTACTTC.

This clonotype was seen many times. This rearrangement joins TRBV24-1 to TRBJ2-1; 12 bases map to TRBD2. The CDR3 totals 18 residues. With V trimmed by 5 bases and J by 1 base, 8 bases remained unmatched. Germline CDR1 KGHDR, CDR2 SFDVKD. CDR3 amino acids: CATSAILAGGLSYNEQFF. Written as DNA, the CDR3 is TGTGCCACCAGTGCCATACTAGCGGGAGGCCTTTCCTACAATGAGCAGTTCTTC.

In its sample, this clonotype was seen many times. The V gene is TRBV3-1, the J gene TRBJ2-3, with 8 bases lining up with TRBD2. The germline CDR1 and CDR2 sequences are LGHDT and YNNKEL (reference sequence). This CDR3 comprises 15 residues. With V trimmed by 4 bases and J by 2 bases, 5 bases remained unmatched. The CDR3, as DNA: TGTGCCAGCAGCCCACTAGCGGTGGTCACAGATACGCAGTATTTT. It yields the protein CASSPLAVVTDTQYF.

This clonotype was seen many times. This chain's CDR3 is CASSDGTGGIRPQHF. CDR3 DNA sequence: TGCGCCAGCAGTGATGGAACAGGGGGGATACGGCCCCAGCATTTT. The chain is built from TRBV10-2 and TRBJ1-5; 8 bases are a match to TRBD1. The germline V gene encodes CDR1 WSHSY and CDR2 SAAADI. V shed 3 bases and J 9 bases; nucleotides not matched to a gene: 10. The CDR3 spans 15 residues.

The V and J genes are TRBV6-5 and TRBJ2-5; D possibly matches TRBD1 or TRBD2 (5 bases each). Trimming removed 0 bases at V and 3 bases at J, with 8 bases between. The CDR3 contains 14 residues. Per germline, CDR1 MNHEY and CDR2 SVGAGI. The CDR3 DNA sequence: TGTGCCAGCAGTTACTCGTTGGGGGAAGAGACCCAGTACTTC. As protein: CASSYSLGEETQYF.

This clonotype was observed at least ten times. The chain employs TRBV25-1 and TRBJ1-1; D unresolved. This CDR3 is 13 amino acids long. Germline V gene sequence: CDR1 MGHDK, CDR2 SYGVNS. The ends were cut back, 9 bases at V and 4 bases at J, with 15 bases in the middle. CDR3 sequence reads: CASSQVSATEAFF. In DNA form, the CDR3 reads TGTGCCAGTAGCCAGGTCTCTGCCACTGAAGCTTTCTTT.

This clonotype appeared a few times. Here the CDR3 reads CSARDKRWGNTGELFF. The CDR3 nucleotides read TGCAGTGCTAGAGATAAACGGTGGGGGAACACCGGGGAGCTGTTTTTT. The chain has TRBV20-1 and TRBJ2-2; D unresolved. The germline CDR1 and CDR2 sequences are DFQATT and SNEGSKA (reference sequence). The CDR3 contains 16 residues. The V end was cut by 0 bases, the J end by 1 base, with 12 bases between.

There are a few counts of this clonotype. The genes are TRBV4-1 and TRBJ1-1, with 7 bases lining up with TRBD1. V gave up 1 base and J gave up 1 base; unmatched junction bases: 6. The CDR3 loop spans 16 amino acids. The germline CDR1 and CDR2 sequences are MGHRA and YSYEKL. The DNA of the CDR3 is TGCGCCAGCAGCCAAGCCGGACAGGTGGAGAACACTGAAGCTTTCTTT. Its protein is CASSQAGQVENTEAFF.

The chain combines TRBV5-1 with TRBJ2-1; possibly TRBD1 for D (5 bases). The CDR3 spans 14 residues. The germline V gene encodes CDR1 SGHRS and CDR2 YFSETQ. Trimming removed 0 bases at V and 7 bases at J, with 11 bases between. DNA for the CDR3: TGCGCCAGCAGCTTGGATCCAGGGTCGAATGAGCAGTTCTTC. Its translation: CASSLDPGSNEQFF.

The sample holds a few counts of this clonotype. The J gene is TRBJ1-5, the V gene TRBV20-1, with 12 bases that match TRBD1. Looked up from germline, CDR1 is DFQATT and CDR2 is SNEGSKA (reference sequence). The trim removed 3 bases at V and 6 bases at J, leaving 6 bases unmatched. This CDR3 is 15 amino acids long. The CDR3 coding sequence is TGCAGTGCTAGGGGGACAGGGGGCGCGGGTCAGCCCCAGCATTTT. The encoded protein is CSARGTGGAGQPQHF.

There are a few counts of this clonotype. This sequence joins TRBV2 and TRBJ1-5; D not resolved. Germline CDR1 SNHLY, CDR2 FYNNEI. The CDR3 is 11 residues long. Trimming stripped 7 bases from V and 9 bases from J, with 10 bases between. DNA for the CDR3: TGTGCCAGCACCGCAGGTGGGCCCCAGCATTTT. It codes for CASTAGGPQHF.

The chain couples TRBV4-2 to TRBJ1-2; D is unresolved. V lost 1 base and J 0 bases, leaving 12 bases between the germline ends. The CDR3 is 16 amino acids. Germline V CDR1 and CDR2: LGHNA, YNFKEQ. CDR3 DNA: TGTGCCAGCAGCCAAGTCTTGGCGGCTCCTAACTATGGCTACACCTTC. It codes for CASSQVLAAPNYGYTF.

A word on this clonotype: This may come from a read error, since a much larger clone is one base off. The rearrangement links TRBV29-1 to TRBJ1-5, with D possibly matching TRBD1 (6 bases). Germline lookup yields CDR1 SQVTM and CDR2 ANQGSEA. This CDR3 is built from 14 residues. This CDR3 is CSVQLQGGNRPQHF. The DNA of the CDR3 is TGCAGCGTTCAGTTACAGGGAGGAAATCGGCCCCAGCATTTT.

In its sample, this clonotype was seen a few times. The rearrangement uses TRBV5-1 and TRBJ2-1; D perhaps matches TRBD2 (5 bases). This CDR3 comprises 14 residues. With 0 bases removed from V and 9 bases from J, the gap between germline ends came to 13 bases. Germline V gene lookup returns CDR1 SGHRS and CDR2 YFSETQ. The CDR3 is CASSLDYLSGEQFF. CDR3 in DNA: TGCGCCAGCAGCTTGGACTATCTAAGCGGTGAGCAGTTCTTC.

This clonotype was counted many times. Here the CDR3 DNA reads TGTGCCAGCAAAAAAGCCACAGGACACCCTAGCACAGATACGCAGTATTTT. Its translation is CASKKATGHPSTDTQYF. The chain links TRBV6-1 to TRBJ2-3; perhaps TRBD1 as D (5 bases). This CDR3 is built from 17 residues. The V gene's germline CDR1 is MNHNS and CDR2 SASEGT. V was shortened by 7 bases and J by 0 bases, with 20 bases between the two germline ends.

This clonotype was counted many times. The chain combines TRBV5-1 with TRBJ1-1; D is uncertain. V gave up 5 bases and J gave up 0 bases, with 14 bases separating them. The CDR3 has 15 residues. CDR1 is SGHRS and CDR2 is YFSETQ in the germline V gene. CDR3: CASRQDPAMNTEAFF. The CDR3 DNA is TGCGCCAGCAGGCAAGACCCCGCCATGAACACTGAAGCTTTCTTT.

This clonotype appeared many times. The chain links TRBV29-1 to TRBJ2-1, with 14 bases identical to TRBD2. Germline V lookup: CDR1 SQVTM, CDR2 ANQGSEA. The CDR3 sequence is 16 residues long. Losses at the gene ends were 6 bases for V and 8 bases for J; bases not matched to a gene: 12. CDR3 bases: TGCAGCGTCGGACTAGCGGGAGGCCCTGGCAGGGATGAGCAGTTCTTC. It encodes CSVGLAGGPGRDEQFF.

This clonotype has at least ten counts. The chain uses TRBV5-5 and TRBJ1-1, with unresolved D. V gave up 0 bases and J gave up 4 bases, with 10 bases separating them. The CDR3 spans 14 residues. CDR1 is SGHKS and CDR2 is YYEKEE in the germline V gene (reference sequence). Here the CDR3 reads CASSLAVGSTEAFF. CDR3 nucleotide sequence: TGTGCCAGCAGCTTGGCCGTAGGAAGCACTGAAGCTTTCTTT.

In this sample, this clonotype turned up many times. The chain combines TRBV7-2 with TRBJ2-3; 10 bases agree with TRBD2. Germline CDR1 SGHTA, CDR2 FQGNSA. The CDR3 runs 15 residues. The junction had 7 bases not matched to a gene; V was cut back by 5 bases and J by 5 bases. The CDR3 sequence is CASSRSGRARDTQYF. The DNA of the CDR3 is TGTGCCAGCAGCCGAAGCGGGAGGGCCAGAGATACGCAGTATTTT.

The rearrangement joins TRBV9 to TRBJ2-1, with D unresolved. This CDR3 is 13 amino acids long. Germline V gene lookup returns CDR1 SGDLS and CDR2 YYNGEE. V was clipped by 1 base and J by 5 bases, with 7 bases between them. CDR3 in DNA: TGTGCCAGCAGCGTACATCCAGACAATGAGCAGTTCTTC. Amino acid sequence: CASSVHPDNEQFF.

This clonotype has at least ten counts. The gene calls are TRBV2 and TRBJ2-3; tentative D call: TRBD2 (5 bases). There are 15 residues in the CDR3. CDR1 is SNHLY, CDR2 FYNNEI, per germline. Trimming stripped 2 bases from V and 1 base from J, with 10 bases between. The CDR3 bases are TGTGCCAGCAGTGAAAGGGCGGGCGGCACAGATACGCAGTATTTT. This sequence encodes CASSERAGGTDTQYF. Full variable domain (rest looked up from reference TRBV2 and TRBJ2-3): EPEVTQTPSHQVTQMGQEVILRCVPISNHLYFYWYRQILGQKVEFLVSFYNNEISEKSEIFDDQFSVERPDGSNFTLKIRSTKLEDSAMYFCASSERAGGTDTQYFGPGTRLTVL.

The CDR3 protein is CASSQLAGGNGYTF. In DNA form, the CDR3 reads TGTGCCAGCAGCCAACTCGCAGGGGGCAACGGCTACACCTTC. The V gene is TRBV14, the J gene TRBJ1-2; 8 nucleotides match TRBD1. J lost 8 bases, V lost 2 bases, and 7 bases had no gene match. The germline gives CDR1 SGHDN, CDR2 FVKESK. The CDR3 covers 14 residues.

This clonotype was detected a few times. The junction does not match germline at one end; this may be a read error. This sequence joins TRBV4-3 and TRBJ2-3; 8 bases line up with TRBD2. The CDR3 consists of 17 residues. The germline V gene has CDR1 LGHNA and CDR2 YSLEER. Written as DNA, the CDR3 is TGTGCCAGCAGCCAGGGTACGGGGGGGCAGTACACAGATACGCAGTATTTT. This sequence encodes CASSQGTGGQYTDTQYF.

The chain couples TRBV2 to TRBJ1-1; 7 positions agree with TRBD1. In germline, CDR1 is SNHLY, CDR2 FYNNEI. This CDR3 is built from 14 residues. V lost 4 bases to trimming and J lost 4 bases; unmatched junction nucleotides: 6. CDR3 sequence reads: CASSGEGALTEAFF. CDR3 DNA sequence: TGTGCCAGCAGTGGCGAGGGGGCACTCACTGAAGCTTTCTTT. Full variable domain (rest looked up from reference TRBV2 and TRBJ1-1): EPEVTQTPSHQVTQMGQEVILRCVPISNHLYFYWYRQILGQKVEFLVSFYNNEISEKSEIFDDQFSVERPDGSNFTLKIRSTKLEDSAMYFCASSGEGALTEAFFGQGTRLTVV.